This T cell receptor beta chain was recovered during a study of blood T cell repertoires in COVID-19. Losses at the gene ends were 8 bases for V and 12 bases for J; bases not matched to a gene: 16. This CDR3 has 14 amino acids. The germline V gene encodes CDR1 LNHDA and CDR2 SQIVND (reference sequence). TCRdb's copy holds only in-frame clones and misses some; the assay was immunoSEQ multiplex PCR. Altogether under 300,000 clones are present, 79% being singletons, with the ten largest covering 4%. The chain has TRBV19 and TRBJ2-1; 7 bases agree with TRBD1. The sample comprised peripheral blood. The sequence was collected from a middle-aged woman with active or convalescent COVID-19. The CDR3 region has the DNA TGTGCCAGTGGCGTGACAGGGACCCCACTTGGGCAGTTCTTC. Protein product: CASGVTGTPLGQFF. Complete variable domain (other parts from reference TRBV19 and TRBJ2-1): DGGITQSPKYLFRKEGQNVTLSCEQNLNHDAMYWYRQDPGQGLRLIYYSQIVNDFQKGDIAEGYSVSREKKESFPLTVTSAQKNPTAFYLCASGVTGTPLGQFFGPGTRLTVL.